The T cell receptor (beta chain) described here comes from a study of blood T cells in healthy people across ages. Using a J-beta primer mix together with a sample-barcoded 5' primer, a second PCR was run for roughly 7 to 12 cycles. TCRdb ran MiXCR on the 5' RACE reads and lists one entry per CDR3 protein. The table shows fewer than 800,000 distinct CDR3 sequences, with 45% to 50% occurring only once. This clonotype was observed many times. The CDR3 length is 16 residues. The germline gives CDR1 WSHSY, CDR2 SAAADI. The J segment lost 4 bases and the V segment lost 8 bases, leaving 14 bases of the junction unmatched.

V gene TRBV10-2 combines with J gene TRBJ1-2, with 9 bases aligning to TRBD1. This clonotype was sampled from a woman aged 60-75 years in good health. The sample comprised blood. CDR3 coding DNA: TGCGCCAGCGTAATGGGGGACAGGGATCCGAGCTATGGCTACACCTTC. Its protein product is CASVMGDRDPSYGYTF.